This T cell receptor beta chain was found in a study of identical twins. Study outcomes and limitations: Cross-sectional statistical analysis, not tracking of the same donors, underpinned the conclusions.

This clonotype has more than one count but fewer than ten. Its antigen remains unknown. A universal primer binding site was introduced by template switching. The final cDNA contained unique molecular identifiers. TCRdb redid the calling of the 5' RACE reads with MiXCR, one entry per CDR3 protein. This repertoire shows hundreds of thousands of distinct CDR3 sequences, around a sixth found once; its top ten account for around 14%. The germline V gene has CDR1 DFQATT and CDR2 SNEGSKA (reference sequence). With 6 bases removed from V and 7 bases from J, the gap between germline ends came to 25 bases. CDR3 length equals 15 residues. These data were also filed under a second study, of T cells expressing NK-cell markers. This second report adds: One observes that, in several donors, these clonotypes were also the leading ones within the CD3+CD56-NKG2C+ fraction.

The TCR was taken from a woman aged 18-35 years in good health. V gene TRBV20-1 combines with J gene TRBJ2-7, with D tentatively TRBD2 (6 bases). Sequencing was carried out using PBMCs. CDR3 nucleotide sequence: TGCAGTGCCTTCCCCTTAGCGGTTCGCACGGATGAGCAGTACTTC. Its translation is CSAFPLAVRTDEQYF.